This TCR beta chain was sequenced in a study of beta chain features in type 1 diabetes. Study-wide background: Researchers looked at about 110 million sorted cells across all samples. Notes on the study in general: People with Type 1 diabetes carried modestly yet significantly shorter TCRB CDR3s in all four CD4+ subsets.

This CDR3 is built from 13 residues. CDR1 and CDR2 (germline): SQVTM, ANQGSEA. V lost 1 base to trimming and J lost 7 bases; unmatched junction nucleotides: 5. This clone has a handful of counts. As yet, its antigen is unknown. The study reverse transcribed the entire isolated RNA, so it sequenced expressed TCRB transcripts. The assay was immunoSEQ multiplex PCR, and TCRdb's table has in-frame clones only and misses some. Here the sample spans 600,000 to 750,000 clones, 9.5% to 15% being singletons. This receptor was obtained from a man aged 25-45 years with type 1 diabetes. The sample was naive CD4+ T cells from blood. The chain joins TRBV29-1 to TRBJ2-3; 7 bases are a match to TRBD1. The CDR3 nucleotides are TGCAGCGTTGAAGGACAGGGAGAAAATACGCAGTATTTT. Translated: CSVEGQGENTQYF.